These 16 T cell receptor beta chains were all obtained from the same sample, sequenced in a study of blood T cell repertoires in COVID-19. Sequencing used immunoSEQ multiplex PCR; TCRdb keeps in-frame clones, though not all of them. The sample carries roughly 86,000 clones, approximately 82% recorded once. The sequencing sample was made of peripheral blood. These receptors all come from a human donor in a cohort sampled during active COVID-19.

The chain employs TRBV5-8 and TRBJ2-7, with D possibly being TRBD2 (5 bases). Trimming took off 4 bases at V and 6 bases at J, with 14 bases between the two ends. The CDR3 is made up of 13 amino acids. Germline values: CDR1 SGHTS, CDR2 YDEGEE. The CDR3 coding sequence is TGTGCCAGCAGCCAGACCGGGAACGGCGAGCAGTACTTC. It encodes CASSQTGNGEQYF.

The chain couples TRBV7-9 to TRBJ1-4, with 7 bases that match TRBD1. Looked up from germline, CDR1 is SEHNR and CDR2 is FQNEAQ (reference sequence). With V trimmed by 3 bases and J by 3 bases, 7 bases remained unmatched. CDR3 length: 16 amino acids. In DNA form, the CDR3 reads TGTGCCAGCAGCTTGACAGGGAGTCGGGCTAATGAAAAACTGTTTTTT. As protein: CASSLTGSRANEKLFF.

V gene TRBV5-6 combines with J gene TRBJ2-5, with 8 positions matching TRBD2. The germline CDR1 and CDR2 sequences are SGHDT and YYEEEE. The V and J ends lost 2 bases and 2 bases, in that order; junction bases with no gene match: 5. This CDR3 spans 15 amino acids. CDR3 sequence reads: CASSFPSSGQETQYF. The DNA for the CDR3 is TGTGCCAGCAGCTTTCCTTCTAGCGGGCAAGAGACCCAGTACTTC.

The V and J genes are TRBV5-1 and TRBJ1-1; D may be TRBD1 (6 bases). Germline V gives CDR1 SGHRS, CDR2 YFSETQ. The germline V and J ends were trimmed by 5 bases and 3 bases, with 14 bases remaining between them. This CDR3 comprises 14 residues. CDR3 amino acids: CASSRTEIDTEAFF. CDR3 bases: TGCGCCAGCAGTCGGACAGAGATAGACACTGAAGCTTTCTTT.

The chain has TRBV4-1 and TRBJ2-3; TRBD2 is a possible D gene (6 bases). Germline-derived CDR1 and CDR2 are MGHRA and YSYEKL. The CDR3 spans 17 residues. The ends were cut back, 0 bases at V and 0 bases at J, with 13 bases in the middle. The CDR3 coding sequence is TGCGCCAGCAGCCAAGATGAACTGGGGACTAGCACAGATACGCAGTATTTT. It is translated as CASSQDELGTSTDTQYF.

The genes are TRBV6-5 and TRBJ2-7, with 10 bases matching TRBD1. Germline loops: CDR1 MNHEY, CDR2 SVGAGI. CDR3 length equals 13 residues. V lost 7 bases and J lost 2; bases outside the gene matches: 2. Written as DNA, the CDR3 is TGTGCCAGCAACGACAGGGGGCCCTACGAGCAGTACTTC. It encodes CASNDRGPYEQYF.

The chain joins TRBV3-1 (or the pseudogene TRBV3-2) to TRBJ2-1; 7 nucleotides align to TRBD1. Germline CDR1 reads LGHDT; CDR2 reads YNNKEL (reference sequence). CDR3 length: 15 residues. V was clipped by 4 bases and J by 8 bases; unmatched bases: 11. CDR3 loop: CASSLSIGGADEQFF. CDR3 nucleotides: TGTGCCAGCAGCCTGTCGATAGGGGGCGCTGATGAGCAGTTCTTC.

In DNA, the CDR3 is TGTGCCAGCAGTCAAGGGGGGACTAGCGGCAATGAGCAGTTCTTC. It specifies CASSQGGTSGNEQFF. The rearrangement joins TRBV6-2 or TRBV6-3 to TRBJ2-1; 11 bases are shared with TRBD2. The germline gives CDR1 MNHEY, CDR2 SVGEGT. The trim removed 5 bases at V and 6 bases at J, leaving 6 bases unmatched. The CDR3 loop spans 15 amino acids.

This chain connects TRBV2 to TRBJ1-5; TRBD1 matches at 7 bases. The CDR3 spans 16 residues. CDR1 and CDR2 (germline): SNHLY, FYNNEI. V gave up 8 bases and J gave up 0 bases; unmatched junction bases: 10. The CDR3 here is CASSPRGEYSNQPQHF. CDR3 nucleotide sequence: TGTGCCAGCTCCCCCAGGGGGGAATATAGCAATCAGCCCCAGCATTTT.

This sequence joins TRBV18 and TRBJ1-2, with 8 bases that match TRBD1. CDR3 length equals 14 residues. V lost 8 bases to trimming and J lost 2 bases; unmatched junction nucleotides: 7. Germline V gene sequence: CDR1 KGHSH, CDR2 LQKENI. CDR3 sequence: CASTRQGSNYGYTF. The DNA of the CDR3 is TGTGCCAGCACAAGACAGGGGTCAAACTATGGCTACACCTTC.

CDR3: CASSKALAGSNEQFF. The CDR3 DNA reads TGTGCCAGTAGTAAAGCACTAGCGGGGAGCAATGAGCAGTTCTTC. The chain has TRBV19 and TRBJ2-1, with 10 bases fitting TRBD2. With 4 bases clipped from V and 6 bases from J, the junction kept 6 bases outside the gene matches. Germline values: CDR1 LNHDA, CDR2 SQIVND (reference sequence). The CDR3 has 15 residues.

V gene TRBV2 combines with J gene TRBJ2-3, with 8 bases that match TRBD1. Germline values: CDR1 SNHLY, CDR2 FYNNEI. The V and J ends lost 6 bases and 4 bases, in that order; junction bases with no gene match: 3. The CDR3 has 13 amino acids. CDR3 sequence reads: CASRDRVADTQYF. For the CDR3, the DNA is TGTGCCAGCAGGGACAGGGTCGCAGATACGCAGTATTTT.

This chain connects TRBV15 to TRBJ2-1, with D perhaps matching TRBD2 (6 bases). This CDR3 comprises 16 residues. V lost 2 bases, J lost 9 bases, and 20 bases lay in between. Germline CDR1 LNHNV, CDR2 YYDKDF (reference sequence). The CDR3 loop is CATSRRQTSYGSEQFF. The CDR3 DNA follows: TGTGCCACCAGCAGACGTCAGACCAGCTACGGGAGTGAGCAGTTCTTC.

The chain has TRBV7-6 and TRBJ2-2; D ambiguous. V gave up 5 bases and J gave up 0 bases, with 13 bases separating them. Germline V gene data show CDR1 as SGHVS and CDR2 as FNYEAQ. This CDR3 region has 16 residues. CDR3 DNA: TGTGCCAGCAGCCAGCGACGGATAACGAACACCGGGGAGCTGTTTTTT. This encodes CASSQRRITNTGELFF.

The CDR3 here is CASRLAGGPLVEQYF. The CDR3 DNA follows: TGTGCCAGCAGGTTAGCGGGGGGGCCTCTGGTCGAGCAGTACTTC. J is TRBJ2-7 and V is TRBV2; 11 nucleotides align to TRBD2. Unmatched junction bases numbered 10, after V lost 6 bases and J lost 6 bases. The CDR3 extends over 15 amino acids. Germline lookup yields CDR1 SNHLY and CDR2 FYNNEI.

V gene TRBV9 combines with J gene TRBJ2-5; 12 bases map to TRBD2. The V segment lost 0 bases and the J segment 5 bases; nucleotides outside the gene matches: 8. Germline V lookup: CDR1 SGDLS, CDR2 YYNGEE. This CDR3 has 17 residues. DNA for the CDR3: TGTGCCAGCAGCGTAGGGGCTAGCGGGGGGGCAGAGGAGACCCAGTACTTC. Protein product: CASSVGASGGAEETQYF.